The 27 T cell receptor beta chains in this list originate from one sample, sequenced in a study of CD8+ T cells in alopecia areata. Extraction of RNA preceded its reverse transcription into cDNA, which served as the sequencing template. Assay used: immunoSEQ multiplex PCR; TCRdb lists only in-frame clones, some missing. The sample consists of more than 95,000 clones, 45% to 60% of them appearing once. The sequenced sample was CD4+ T cells sorted from blood. All receptors come from a human donor in good health.

In the case of this clone: The same CDR3 is also encoded by other DNA sequences in this sample. In DNA form, the CDR3 reads TGCAGCGTTGACTCGGGTCGGGAGACCCAGTACTTC. Amino acid sequence: CSVDSGRETQYF. J is TRBJ2-5 and V is TRBV29-1; no clear D. Trimming removed 3 bases from V and 5 bases from J, with 10 bases in between. In germline, CDR1 is SQVTM, CDR2 ANQGSEA. The CDR3 consists of 12 residues. Supplemented by reference TRBV29-1 and TRBJ2-5, the full variable domain reads SAVISQKPSRDICQRGTSLTIQCQVDSQVTMMFWYRQQPGQSLTLIATANQGSEATYESGFVIDKFPISRPNLTFSTLTVSNMSPEDSSIYLCSVDSGRETQYFGPGTRLLVL.

The genes are TRBV10-3 and TRBJ1-2; D is possibly TRBD1 (6 bases). V was pared by 4 bases and J by 2 bases, with 14 bases between. The CDR3 totals 15 residues. Germline loops: CDR1 ENHRY, CDR2 SYGVKD. This chain's CDR3 is CAISASGAGNYGYTF. The CDR3 DNA is TGTGCCATCAGTGCGTCAGGGGCAGGGAACTATGGCTACACCTTC.

This sequence joins TRBV30 and TRBJ1-1; tentative D call: TRBD1 (5 bases). Between the trimmed V and J ends, which lost 4 bases and 0 bases, there was a span of 15 bases. Germline V gives CDR1 GTSNPN, CDR2 SVGIG (reference sequence). The CDR3 loop spans 15 amino acids. CDR3 nucleotide sequence: TGTGCCTGGACCCCAATTGGGGGGATGAACACTGAAGCTTTCTTT. Protein: CAWTPIGGMNTEAFF. Complete variable domain (other parts from reference TRBV30 and TRBJ1-1): SQTIHQWPATLVQPVGSPLSLECTVEGTSNPNLYWYRQAAGRGLQLLFYSVGIGQISSEVPQNLSASRPQDRQFILSSKKLLLSDSGFYLCAWTPIGGMNTEAFFGQGTRLTVV.

The chain is built from TRBV29-1 and TRBJ2-5, with a possible D match to TRBD1 (6 bases). Deletions cut 7 bases from V and 5 bases from J, with 14 bases between. CDR1 and CDR2 (germline): SQVTM, ANQGSEA. The CDR3 length is 12 residues. CDR3 bases: TGCAGCGGTGACAGGTTAGGGGAGACCCAGTACTTC. Residues: CSGDRLGETQYF. The entire variable domain, with the rest obtained from reference TRBV29-1 and TRBJ2-5, is as follows: SAVISQKPSRDICQRGTSLTIQCQVDSQVTMMFWYRQQPGQSLTLIATANQGSEATYESGFVIDKFPISRPNLTFSTLTVSNMSPEDSSIYLCSGDRLGETQYFGPGTRLLVL.

The gene calls are TRBV6-5 and TRBJ2-4; D unclear. CDR1 is MNHEY and CDR2 is SVGAGI in the germline V gene. With 4 bases removed from V and 7 bases from J, the gap between germline ends came to 11 bases. CDR3 size: 13 residues. The CDR3 is CASSSQFENIQYF. CDR3 bases: TGTGCCAGCAGTTCGCAGTTTGAGAACATTCAGTACTTC.

The chain carries TRBV30 and TRBJ1-4, with D maybe TRBD1 (5 bases). Germline CDR1 GTSNPN, CDR2 SVGIG (reference sequence). Trimming stripped 2 bases from V and 2 bases from J, with 12 bases between. This CDR3 contains 15 residues. CDR3 DNA: TGTGCCTGGAGTTCCCGGACACTCACTAATGAAAAACTGTTTTTT. It codes for CAWSSRTLTNEKLFF. Based on the CDR3 plus reference TRBV30 and TRBJ1-4, the full variable domain is SQTIHQWPATLVQPVGSPLSLECTVEGTSNPNLYWYRQAAGRGLQLLFYSVGIGQISSEVPQNLSASRPQDRQFILSSKKLLLSDSGFYLCAWSSRTLTNEKLFFGSGTQLSVL.

The chain employs TRBV6-5 and TRBJ2-1; the match to TRBD1 covers 8 bases. From germline, CDR1 is MNHEY and CDR2 SVGAGI. This CDR3 comprises 13 residues. Germline trimming cut 7 bases from V and 9 bases from J; bases unmatched to any gene: 8. The CDR3: CASMRTGRGEQFF. The CDR3 DNA reads TGTGCCAGCATGAGGACAGGGAGAGGTGAGCAGTTCTTC.

The chain has TRBV29-1 and TRBJ1-1; D gene unclear. Germline CDR1 and CDR2: SQVTM and ANQGSEA. Trimming pared 3 bases from V and 1 base from J, leaving 18 bases between. The CDR3 is made up of 16 amino acids. CDR3 protein: CSVEPPSARRNTEAFF. The CDR3 region has the DNA TGCAGCGTTGAGCCCCCCAGTGCGCGAAGGAACACTGAAGCTTTCTTT.

V usage is TRBV6-5 and J usage is TRBJ2-7; 7 bases agree with TRBD1. CDR3 length: 15 amino acids. V lost 2 bases to trimming and J lost 2 bases; unmatched junction nucleotides: 6. Germline assignment: CDR1 MNHEY and CDR2 SVGAGI. CDR3 residues: CASSYGDSRTYEQYF. As DNA, the CDR3 is TGTGCCAGCAGTTACGGGGACAGCCGAACCTACGAGCAGTACTTC.

This chain uses TRBV5-1 with TRBJ1-5; 7 bases fit TRBD1. Germline CDR1 SGHRS, CDR2 YFSETQ. The ends lost 3 bases at V and 1 base at J; junction bases unmatched: 4. The CDR3 consists of 15 residues. CDR3 nucleotide sequence: TGCGCCAGCAGCTCACCGGGACAGAGCAATCAGCCCCAGCATTTT. As protein: CASSSPGQSNQPQHF.

The chain uses TRBV5-6 and TRBJ1-2; tentative D call: TRBD1 (6 bases). The CDR3 consists of 14 residues. With 1 base removed from V and 8 bases from J, the gap between germline ends came to 15 bases. Germline loops: CDR1 SGHDT, CDR2 YYEEEE. This CDR3 is CASSLRGPSRGYTF. The DNA of the CDR3 is TGTGCCAGCAGCTTGCGGGGGCCCTCGAGGGGCTACACCTTC.

The chain combines TRBV18 with TRBJ2-4, with 12 bases fitting TRBD2. J lost 2 bases, V lost 3 bases, and 2 bases had no gene match. The V gene's germline CDR1 is KGHSH and CDR2 LQKENI. The CDR3 sequence is 16 residues long. The CDR3 loop reads CASSPGLAGPKNIQYF. The CDR3 DNA sequence: TGTGCCAGCTCACCGGGACTAGCGGGCCCCAAAAACATTCAGTACTTC.

This clone was seen ten or more times. The chain joins TRBV28 to TRBJ1-5, with 7 positions matching TRBD1. There are 15 residues in the CDR3. The germline V gene encodes CDR1 MDHEN and CDR2 SYDVKM. With 3 bases clipped from V and 3 bases from J, the junction kept 5 bases outside the gene matches. The CDR3 DNA reads TGTGCCAGCAGTTTTACAGGGGCCTACAATCAGCCCCAGCATTTT. Its translation is CASSFTGAYNQPQHF.

The chain carries TRBV7-2 and TRBJ2-5; 11 bases agree with TRBD1. Per the germline V gene, CDR1 is SGHTA and CDR2 is FQGNSA. The V gene end was trimmed by 3 bases and the J gene end by 4 bases; junction bases not matched to a gene: 7. The CDR3 totals 16 residues. Here the CDR3 DNA reads TGTGCCAGCAGCTTCAATGGACAGGGGGCTGGAGAGACCCAGTACTTC. Translation gives CASSFNGQGAGETQYF.

In this sample, this clone turned up a few times. V is TRBV15 and J is TRBJ2-4; D possibly corresponds to TRBD1 (6 bases). The V gene's germline CDR1 is LNHNV and CDR2 YYDKDF (reference sequence). V shed 7 bases and J shed 0 bases, with 28 bases lying between them. The CDR3 covers 20 residues. The CDR3 DNA reads TGTGCCACCACCACGCATAAACAGGGTTTTCTCTCGGGAGCCAAAAACATTCAGTACTTC. Translation: CATTTHKQGFLSGAKNIQYF.

V gene TRBV2 combines with J gene TRBJ2-2; TRBD1 matches 9 bases. Germline V gives CDR1 SNHLY, CDR2 FYNNEI. CDR3 length equals 15 residues. V trimming: 6 bases; J trimming: 1 base; junction bases outside the gene matches: 3. CDR3 in DNA: TGTGCCAGCAGGGGACAGGGCCGGAACACCGGGGAGCTGTTTTTT. Its protein product is CASRGQGRNTGELFF.

V usage is TRBV2 and J usage is TRBJ2-3; the match to TRBD2 covers 8 bases. This CDR3 region has 15 residues. The germline V gene encodes CDR1 SNHLY and CDR2 FYNNEI. Trimming took 7 bases from V and 3 from J; bases not matched to a gene: 9. The CDR3 spells CASKAGVVTTDTQYF. DNA for the CDR3: TGTGCCAGCAAAGCGGGGGTAGTGACGACAGATACGCAGTATTTT.

This chain links TRBV5-1 with TRBJ2-1, with D unclear. V shed 0 bases and J shed 9 bases, with 10 bases lying between them. Germline V gene sequence: CDR1 SGHRS, CDR2 YFSETQ. This CDR3 is 13 amino acids long. This CDR3 reads CASSLGYASEQFF. As DNA, the CDR3 is TGCGCCAGCAGCTTGGGATATGCATCTGAGCAGTTCTTC.

The rearrangement links TRBV5-1 to TRBJ2-3, with D hard to call. V lost 4 bases, J lost 4 bases, and 13 bases lay in between. CDR1 is SGHRS, CDR2 YFSETQ, per germline. The CDR3 covers 14 residues. CDR3 coding DNA: TGCGCCAGCAGCGTACCCCTTGTCCCAGATACGCAGTATTTT. This translates into CASSVPLVPDTQYF.

The chain carries TRBV6-1 and TRBJ1-4; 9 nucleotides match TRBD1. The CDR3 has 14 amino acids. Germline CDR1 reads MNHNS; CDR2 reads SASEGT. Losses at the gene ends were 6 bases for V and 6 bases for J; bases not matched to a gene: 5. The CDR3 loop is CASRAGTGYEKLFF. The CDR3, as DNA: TGTGCCAGCAGAGCCGGGACAGGGTATGAAAAACTGTTTTTT.

This clone has ten or more counts. The chain recombines TRBV7-9 with TRBJ1-2; the D gene is possibly TRBD1 (5 bases). This CDR3 contains 13 residues. Germline V gene sequence: CDR1 SEHNR, CDR2 FQNEAQ (reference sequence). V lost 6 bases and J lost 4, with 12 bases in between. CDR3 protein: CASRSDSSYGYTF. As DNA, the CDR3 is TGTGCCAGCAGATCAGACAGTTCCTATGGCTACACCTTC.

V gene TRBV6-5 combines with J gene TRBJ1-5, with 7 bases aligning to TRBD1. Germline V gene sequence: CDR1 MNHEY, CDR2 SVGAGI. With V trimmed by 6 bases and J by 3 bases, 5 bases remained unmatched. This CDR3 is built from 14 residues. The CDR3 loop reads CASRPTGVNQPQHF. CDR3 bases: TGTGCCAGCAGGCCTACAGGGGTCAATCAGCCCCAGCATTTT.

This clone has just a few counts. This rearrangement joins TRBV18 to TRBJ2-3, with TRBD2 as a possible D gene (7 bases). In germline, CDR1 is KGHSH, CDR2 LQKENI. There are 14 residues in the CDR3. Trimming stripped 3 bases from V and 2 bases from J, with 9 bases between. CDR3 DNA sequence: TGTGCCAGCTCACCGGCGGGGGCCACAGATACGCAGTATTTT. Its protein is CASSPAGATDTQYF.

The V call is TRBV7-8, the J call TRBJ2-4, with D unclear. The CDR3 sequence is 13 residues long. V lost 5 bases, J lost 5 bases, and 10 bases lay in between. The germline gives CDR1 SGHVS, CDR2 FQNEAQ. The CDR3 coding sequence is TGTGCCAGCAGCCCGAACGAGGAAAACATTCAGTACTTC. Translating gives CASSPNEENIQYF.

This clone turned up a few times. This sequence joins TRBV28 and TRBJ2-7; the D call may be TRBD1 or TRBD2 (5 bases each). Trimming shortened V by 7 bases and J by 4 bases, and 20 bases separated the two germline ends. CDR1 is MDHEN, CDR2 SYDVKM, per germline. The CDR3 loop spans 15 amino acids. CDR3 DNA: TGTGCCAGCAAAGAAAGTGGGGGTGGGACGTACGAGCAGTACTTC. This sequence encodes CASKESGGGTYEQYF.

V usage is TRBV27 and J usage is TRBJ1-2, with a possible D match to TRBD1 (6 bases). The V and J ends lost 0 bases and 8 bases respectively, with 16 bases between them. CDR1 and CDR2 (germline): MNHEY, SMNVEV (reference sequence). The length of the CDR3 is 15 residues. This CDR3 is CASSLSGGRGRGYTF. The CDR3 DNA sequence: TGTGCCAGCAGTTTATCTGGGGGGCGCGGAAGAGGCTACACCTTC.

This clone was counted at least ten times. V gene TRBV28 combines with J gene TRBJ2-7; 10 bases fit TRBD1. The CDR3 is 15 residues long. Germline trimming cut 6 bases from V and 2 bases from J; bases unmatched to any gene: 7. Germline CDR1 is MDHEN and CDR2 is SYDVKM. In DNA, the CDR3 is TGTGCCAGCAGCCTCGGGACAGGGGTGCCCTACGAGCAGTACTTC. Protein sequence: CASSLGTGVPYEQYF.